This T cell receptor (beta chain) was observed in a study of blood T cell repertoires in COVID-19. Across the whole study: The samples span acute and convalescent COVID-19 from the United States, Italy and Spain. Sources were T cells, B-cell-depleted T cells, or PBMCs; the material itself was cDNA or gDNA.

As handled by the study authors: Amplifying reference gene primers gave estimates of nucleated cell counts. TCRdb keeps only in-frame clones here, not all; method: immunoSEQ multiplex PCR. That table gives V, J and clone size, and the DNA gave D and trimming. Of 90,000 to 110,000 clones listed, 80% were seen once; the top ten hold about 4.5%. This TCR was recovered from a human donor in a cohort sampled during active or convalescent COVID-19. Sequencing was done on a sample of peripheral blood.

In DNA form, the CDR3 reads TGTGCCAGCAGTGACTCTTTAGGAGGAGGTGGCTACACCTTC. Translated: CASSDSLGGGGYTF. The chain links TRBV6-4 to TRBJ1-2; D call uncertain. This CDR3 is 14 amino acids long. V was pared by 0 bases and J by 7 bases, with 12 bases between. CDR1 and CDR2 from the germline V gene are MRHNA and SNTAGT.